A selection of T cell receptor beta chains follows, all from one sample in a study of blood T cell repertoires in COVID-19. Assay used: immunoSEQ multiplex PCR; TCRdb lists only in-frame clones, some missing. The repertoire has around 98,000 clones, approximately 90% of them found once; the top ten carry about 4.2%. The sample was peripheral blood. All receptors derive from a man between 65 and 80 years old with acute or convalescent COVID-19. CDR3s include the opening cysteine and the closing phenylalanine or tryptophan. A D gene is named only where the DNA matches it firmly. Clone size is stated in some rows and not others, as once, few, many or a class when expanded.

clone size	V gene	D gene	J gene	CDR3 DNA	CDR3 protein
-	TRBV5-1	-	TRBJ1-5	TGCGCCAGCAGCTTGGAGGGGGGGGATCAGCCCCAGCATTTT	CASSLEGGDQPQHF
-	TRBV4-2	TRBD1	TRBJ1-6	TGTGCCAGCAGCCAGGACCTGCGGACAGGCCTTAATTCACCCCTCCACTTT	CASSQDLRTGLNSPLHF
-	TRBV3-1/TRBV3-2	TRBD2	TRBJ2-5	TGTGCCAGCAGCCGTCAGCGGGGACCTCAAGAGACCCAGTACTTC	CASSRQRGPQETQYF
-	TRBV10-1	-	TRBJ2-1	TGCGCCAGCAGTGAGGTGGGTGGGGGGTTCTACAATGAGCAGTTCTTC	CASSEVGGGFYNEQFF
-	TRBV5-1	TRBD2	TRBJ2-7	TGCGCCAGCAGCTCGGGGGGGGACTCCTACGAGCAGTACTTC	CASSSGGDSYEQYF
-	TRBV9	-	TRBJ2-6	TGTGCCAGCAGGAGGGACATTAGCTCTGGGGCCAACGTCCTGACTTTC	CASRRDISSGANVLTF
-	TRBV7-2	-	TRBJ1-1	TGTGCCAGCAGCATCGGGGGGCGCGAAACTGAAGCTTTCTTT	CASSIGGRETEAFF
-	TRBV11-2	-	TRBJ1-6	TGTGCCAGCAGCTTAGGGGGGGGAGGCAATTCACCCCTCCACTTT	CASSLGGGGNSPLHF
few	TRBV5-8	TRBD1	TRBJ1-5	TGTGCCAGTGAACAGGGGTCGGGTACTAGCAATCAGCCCCAGCATTTT	CASEQGSGTSNQPQHF
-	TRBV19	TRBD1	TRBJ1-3	TGTGCCAGTAGAAGGACAGGGGACTCTGGAAACACCATATATTTT	CASRRTGDSGNTIYF
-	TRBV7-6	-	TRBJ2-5	TGTGCCAGCAGCTTACCTAGGCAAGAGACCCAGTACTTC	CASSLPRQETQYF
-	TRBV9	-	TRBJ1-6	TGTGCCAGCAGCGCCAGGACAGAGGGTAATTCACCCCTCCACTTT	CASSARTEGNSPLHF
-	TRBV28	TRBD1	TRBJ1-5	TGTGCCAGCGACAGGGTCAATCAGCCCCAGCATTTT	CASDRVNQPQHF
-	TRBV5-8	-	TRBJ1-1	TGTGCCAGCAGCTTGTCAGGGCGCGGGAAAGCTTTCTTT	CASSLSGRGKAFF
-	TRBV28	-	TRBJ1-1	TGTGCCAGCAGCAAGGGGGGGATGAACACTGAAGCTTTCTTT	CASSKGGMNTEAFF
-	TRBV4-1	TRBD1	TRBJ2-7	TGCGCCAGCAGCCGGGAGGACAGGGACTACGAGCAGTACTTC	CASSREDRDYEQYF
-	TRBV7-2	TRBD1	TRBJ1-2	TGTGCCAGCAGCTTAATGCAGGGGGCGCTTGTTAACTATGGCTACACCTTC	CASSLMQGALVNYGYTF
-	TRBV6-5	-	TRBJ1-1	TGTGCCAGCAGTTACGTGGGGCAGGGAAAAGTTGAAGCTTTCTTT	CASSYVGQGKVEAFF